Detailed here is one T cell receptor (beta chain). The entry originates in a study of OX40 agonist ivuxolimab in advanced cancers. In the study overall: Checkpoint inhibitors had been given previously to about 40% of patients.

The CDR3 spans 17 residues. Germline V gene lookup returns CDR1 SGDLS and CDR2 YYNGEE. V trimming: 0 bases; J trimming: 0 bases; junction bases outside the gene matches: 5. The repertoire was sequenced with immunoSEQ multiplex PCR; TCRdb's copy has only in-frame clones and lacks some. The sample has 35,000 to 55,000 clones, 80% seen once. The genes are TRBV9 and TRBJ1-4; TRBD1 aligns across 7 bases. The TCR was taken from an adult with an advanced solid tumor such as melanoma, head and neck, liver or kidney cancer. Sequences were derived from CD4+ or CD8+ T cells sorted from blood, sampled in a trial of the OX40 agonist ivuxolimab. CDR3 residues: CASSVGDSLATNEKLFF. CDR3 coding DNA: TGTGCCAGCAGCGTAGGGGACAGTTTAGCAACTAATGAAAAACTGTTTTTT.